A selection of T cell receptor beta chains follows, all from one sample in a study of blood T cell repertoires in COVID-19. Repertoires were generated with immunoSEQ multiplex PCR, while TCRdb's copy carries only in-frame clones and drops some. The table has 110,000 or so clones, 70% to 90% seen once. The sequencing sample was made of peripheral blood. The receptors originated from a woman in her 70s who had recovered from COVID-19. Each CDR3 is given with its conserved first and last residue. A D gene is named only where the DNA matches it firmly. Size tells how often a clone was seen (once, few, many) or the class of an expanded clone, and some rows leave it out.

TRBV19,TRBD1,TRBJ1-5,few,CASRQGGGSNQPQHF,TGTGCCAGTAGACAGGGGGGCGGAAGCAATCAGCCCCAGCATTTT
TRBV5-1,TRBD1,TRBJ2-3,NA,CASSTSPQGQGVDTQYF,TGCGCCAGCAGCACGTCCCCCCAGGGACAGGGGGTTGATACGCAGTATTTT
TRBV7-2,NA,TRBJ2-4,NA,CASSFPQGLKNIQYF,TGTGCCAGCAGCTTCCCCCAGGGGCTCAAAAACATTCAGTACTTC
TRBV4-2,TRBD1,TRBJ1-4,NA,CASSQAPGGVNEKLFF,TGTGCCAGCAGCCAAGCTCCAGGGGGCGTTAATGAAAAACTGTTTTTT
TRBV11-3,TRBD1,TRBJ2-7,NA,CASSLSGGNYEQYF,TGTGCCAGCAGCTTATCAGGGGGCAATTACGAGCAGTACTTC
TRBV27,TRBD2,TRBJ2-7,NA,CASSPTSGMGHEQYF,TGTGCCAGCAGTCCGACCAGCGGGATGGGTCACGAGCAGTACTTC
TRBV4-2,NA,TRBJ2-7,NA,CASSQDRNRASYEQYF,TGTGCCAGCAGCCAAGATCGGAACAGGGCCTCCTACGAGCAGTACTTC
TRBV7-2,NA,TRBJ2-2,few,CASSLDRQGNTGELFF,TGTGCCAGCAGCTTAGATCGTCAGGGGAACACCGGGGAGCTGTTTTTT
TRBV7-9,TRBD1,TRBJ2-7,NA,CASSPWPRQGSPYEQYF,TGTGCCAGCAGCCCATGGCCGAGACAGGGATCTCCCTACGAGCAGTACTTC
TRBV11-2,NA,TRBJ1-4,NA,CASSRTRGEKLFF,TGTGCCAGCAGCAGGACCCGGGGAGAAAAACTGTTTTTT
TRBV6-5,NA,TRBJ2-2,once,CASSYRSGIGELFF,TGTGCCAGCAGTTACAGGTCAGGGATCGGGGAGCTGTTTTTT
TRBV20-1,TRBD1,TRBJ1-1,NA,CSAELTGKAFF,TGCAGTGCTGAATTGACAGGGAAAGCTTTCTTT
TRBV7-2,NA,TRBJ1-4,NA,CASSSVGATNEKLFF,TGTGCCAGCAGCTCAGTAGGGGCAACTAATGAAAAACTGTTTTTT
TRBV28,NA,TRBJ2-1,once,CASRDASSYNEQFF,TGTGCCAGCAGGGATGCTAGCTCCTACAATGAGCAGTTCTTC
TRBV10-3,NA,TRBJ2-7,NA,CAIKAGPLSYEQYF,TGTGCCATCAAGGCAGGCCCCCTCTCCTACGAGCAGTACTTC
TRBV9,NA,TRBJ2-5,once,CASSVAHLQTQYF,TGTGCCAGCAGCGTAGCTCACTTACAGACCCAGTACTTC
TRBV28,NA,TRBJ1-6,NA,CASSPGPRALHF,TGTGCCAGCAGTCCCGGGCCCAGGGCCCTCCACTTT
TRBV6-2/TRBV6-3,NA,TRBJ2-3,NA,CASSYSADSTDTQYF,TGTGCCAGCAGTTACTCGGCGGACTCCACAGATACGCAGTATTTT
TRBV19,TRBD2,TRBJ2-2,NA,CASYGGGSNTGELFF,TGTGCCAGTTACGGGGGAGGGTCGAACACCGGGGAGCTGTTTTTT
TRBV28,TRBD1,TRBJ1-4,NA,CASSPTTGNKGKLFF,TGTGCCAGCAGTCCAACGACAGGGAATAAGGGAAAACTGTTTTTT